This is a list of T cell receptor beta chains from one sample in a study of early T cells in non-severe SARS-CoV-2 infection. TCRdb analysed the 5' RACE reads with MiXCR anew, one entry per CDR3 protein. The sample shows about 45,000 distinct CDR3 sequences, more than 9% of them seen only once. Sequenced: whole blood. Receptors were obtained from an adult who was a healthcare worker with PCR-confirmed SARS-CoV-2 infection or an uninfected control (not recorded which). CDR3s include the opening cysteine and the closing phenylalanine or tryptophan. A D gene is named only where the DNA matches it firmly. Clone size is given for some rows only: seen once, a few or many times, or a class if the clone is expanded.

d_call,clone_size,j_call,v_call,cdr3_nt,cdr3_aa
-,few,TRBJ2-7,TRBV29-1,TGCAGCGCCGTCCTTACCTACGAGCAGTACTTC,CSAVLTYEQYF
TRBD2,many,TRBJ2-7,TRBV20-1,TGCAGTGCTAAAACTAGCGGGCCCAGCTCCTACGAGCAGTACTTC,CSAKTSGPSSYEQYF
-,many,TRBJ2-5,TRBV15,TGTGCCACCAGCAGAGGGAACAGAAACAACCAAGAGACCCAGTACTTC,CATSRGNRNNQETQYF
-,many,TRBJ2-1,TRBV6-2/TRBV6-3,TGTGCCAGCCGAGGTCTAGCCGGCTCCTACAATGAGCAGTTCTTC,CASRGLAGSYNEQFF
TRBD2,medium-sized,TRBJ2-7,TRBV7-3,TGTGCCAGCAGCTTAAACGGCGGGGGACCCTACGAGCAGTACTTC,CASSLNGGGPYEQYF
TRBD1,few,TRBJ2-7,TRBV11-2,TGTGCCAGCAGCACGGAACAGGGGGCGTTCGGCGAGCAGTACTTC,CASSTEQGAFGEQYF
-,medium-sized,TRBJ1-1,TRBV28,TGTGCCAGCAGCCATGGGGGTGGAGGGGCGAACACTGAAGCTTTCTTT,CASSHGGGGANTEAFF
-,-,TRBJ2-2,TRBV7-3,TGTGCCAGCAGCGAGAATTCCTTAAACACCGGGGAGCTGTTTTTT,CASSENSLNTGELFF
-,few,TRBJ2-7,TRBV28,TGTGCCAGCAGTCCCACTGCCCAGGGAGGAACTAACTACGAGCAGTACTTC,CASSPTAQGGTNYEQYF
TRBD2,few,TRBJ2-1,TRBV18,TGTGCCAGCTCACTGTCCCCGGGACTAGACAATGAGCAGTTCTTC,CASSLSPGLDNEQFF
TRBD1,-,TRBJ1-4,TRBV7-2,TGTGCCAGCAGCCCGCGACAGGGGGCCTTTGGGGAAAAACTGTTTTTT,CASSPRQGAFGEKLFF
-,many,TRBJ1-2,TRBV28,TGTGCCAGCACTCCGGGTGGGGGGCTTAACTATGGCTACACCTTC,CASTPGGGLNYGYTF
-,many,TRBJ2-7,TRBV7-9,TGTGCCAGCAGCCCCGGTTTTGGGACCTACGAGCAGTACTTC,CASSPGFGTYEQYF
-,few,TRBJ2-6,TRBV9,TGTGCCAGCAGCCCTCAGGGTGTTGGGGCCAACGTCCTGACTTTC,CASSPQGVGANVLTF
-,many,TRBJ2-1,TRBV10-3,TGTGCCATCAGCCCCGGGGGCCTGAATGAGCAGTTCTTC,CAISPGGLNEQFF
-,-,TRBJ2-1,TRBV5-8,TGTGCCAGCAGCACCCGGGTAGTGGCCTTCAATGAGCAGTTCTTC,CASSTRVVAFNEQFF
-,-,TRBJ2-2,TRBV27,TGTGCCAGCAGCCCCCATGGGCTGTTTTTT,CASSPHGLFF
-,-,TRBJ2-7,TRBV7-8,TGTGCCAGCAGCTTATCGAACCGGGGGCAGTACTTC,CASSLSNRGQYF
TRBD1,-,TRBJ1-1,TRBV6-2/TRBV6-3,TGTGCCAGCAGTAAGACAGGGATGTTAACTTTCTTT,CASSKTGMLTFF
-,few,TRBJ2-5,TRBV5-5,TGTGCCAGCAGCCTCGCGCAGGGCGAGACCCAGTACTTC,CASSLAQGETQYF
-,-,TRBJ2-6,TRBV6-5,TGTGCCACCCGAACGGGAGGGGCCAACGTCCTGACTTTC,CATRTGGANVLTF
-,-,TRBJ2-5,TRBV28,TGTGCCAGCAGCAAAGAGACCCAGTACTTC,CASSKETQYF
TRBD2,-,TRBJ2-7,TRBV27,TGTGCCAGCAGACCTAGCGGGCCAATCTACGAGCAGTACTTC,CASRPSGPIYEQYF
TRBD1,few,TRBJ1-1,TRBV29-1,TGCAGCGTACGGGGCGACAGGGGACCGAACACTGAAGCTTTCTTT,CSVRGDRGPNTEAFF
-,-,TRBJ2-2,TRBV19,TGTGCCAGTACGGGCCCGATCACCGGGGAGCTGTTTTTT,CASTGPITGELFF
TRBD1,few,TRBJ1-2,TRBV12-3/TRBV12-4,TGTGCCAGCAGTCCTAACAGGGGGCGCAGCTATGGCTACACCTTC,CASSPNRGRSYGYTF
TRBD1,many,TRBJ2-7,TRBV7-8,TGTGCCAGCAGCTTAGGACGGGCAGGGGGCGGCTACGAGCAGTACTTC,CASSLGRAGGGYEQYF
-,many,TRBJ2-7,TRBV29-1,TGCAGCGTTCAGAGCTCCTACGAGCAGTACTTC,CSVQSSYEQYF
-,many,TRBJ1-2,TRBV28,TGTGCCAGCAGTTCCTATAACTATGGCTACACCTTC,CASSSYNYGYTF
TRBD2,many,TRBJ2-7,TRBV28,TGTGCCAGCAGTTCCACCCATAGTTCGGGAGGATACGAGCAGTACTTC,CASSSTHSSGGYEQYF
-,few,TRBJ1-3,TRBV12-3/TRBV12-4,TGTGCCAGCGGTAGGAGGGATGACACCATATATTTT,CASGRRDDTIYF
TRBD2,-,TRBJ2-3,TRBV11-2,TGTGCCAGCAGCCGCGGGACTAGCGGGAGTCACCTCCGCACAGATACGCAGTATTTT,CASSRGTSGSHLRTDTQYF
-,few,TRBJ1-2,TRBV29-1,TGCAGCGTCAAGATACCTACTAACTATGGCTACACCTTC,CSVKIPTNYGYTF